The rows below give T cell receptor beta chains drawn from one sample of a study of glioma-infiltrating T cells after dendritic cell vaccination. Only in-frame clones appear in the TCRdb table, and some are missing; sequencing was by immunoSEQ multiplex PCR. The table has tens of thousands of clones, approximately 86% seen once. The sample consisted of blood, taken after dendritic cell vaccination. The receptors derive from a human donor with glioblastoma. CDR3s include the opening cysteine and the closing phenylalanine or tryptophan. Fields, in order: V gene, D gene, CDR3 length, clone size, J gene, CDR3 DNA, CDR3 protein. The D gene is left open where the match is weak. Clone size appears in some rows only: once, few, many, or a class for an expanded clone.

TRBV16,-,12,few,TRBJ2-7,TGTGCCAGCAGCCAATCGAGCCTCGAGCAGTACTTC,CASSQSSLEQYF
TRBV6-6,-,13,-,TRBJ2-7,TGTGCCAGCAGTTACTCAGAGACTAGCGAGCAGTACTTC,CASSYSETSEQYF
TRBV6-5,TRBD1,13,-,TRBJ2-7,TGTGCCAGCAGCTTTAAGGTCGGGACAGGGGTGTACTTC,CASSFKVGTGVYF
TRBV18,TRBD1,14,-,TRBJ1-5,TGTGCCAGCTCGTTCGGACAGGGCTATCAGCCCCAGCATTTT,CASSFGQGYQPQHF
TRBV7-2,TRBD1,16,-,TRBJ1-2,TGTGCCAGCAGCTTCTCGAGCGGGACAGGGGCCTGGGGCTACACCTTC,CASSFSSGTGAWGYTF
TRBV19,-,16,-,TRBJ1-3,TGTGCCAGTAGTAAGGTTCCCGACAGCTCTGGAAACACCATATATTTT,CASSKVPDSSGNTIYF
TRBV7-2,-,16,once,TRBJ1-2,TGTGCCAGCAGCTTAAGAACCGCAACAGGGCTGAATGGCTACACCTTC,CASSLRTATGLNGYTF
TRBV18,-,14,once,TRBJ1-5,TGTGCCAGCTCACCTGGGCAGGGGATCCAGCCCCAGCATTTT,CASSPGQGIQPQHF
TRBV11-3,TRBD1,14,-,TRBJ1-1,TGTGCCAGCAGTCGACAGGGCCCGAACACTGAAGCTTTCTTT,CASSRQGPNTEAFF
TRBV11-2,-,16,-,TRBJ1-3,TGTGCCAGCAGCTTAGTGCAGGCGAGCTCTGGAAACACCATATATTTT,CASSLVQASSGNTIYF
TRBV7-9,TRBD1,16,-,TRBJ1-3,TGTGCCAGCAGCTCAGATAACAGGGGCTCTGGAAACACCATATATTTT,CASSSDNRGSGNTIYF
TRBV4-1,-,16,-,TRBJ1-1,TGCGCCAGCAGCCAAGATCGTCGGGGGGCGAACACTGAAGCTTTCTTT,CASSQDRRGANTEAFF
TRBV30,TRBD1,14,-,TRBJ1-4,TGTGCCTGGAGTGACAGGGGCCACCTTGAAAAACTGTTTTTT,CAWSDRGHLEKLFF
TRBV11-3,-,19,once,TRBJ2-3,TGTGCCAGCAGCGAAACAGGGAAGCAGCGGGATTTAAACACAGATACGCAGTATTTT,CASSETGKQRDLNTDTQYF
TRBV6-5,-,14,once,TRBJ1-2,TGTGCCAGCAGACCGATGGACAGAGGAGGAGGCTACACCTTC,CASRPMDRGGGYTF
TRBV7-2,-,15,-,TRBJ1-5,TGTGCCAGCAGCTTAGGGACTGGGGGCAATCAGCCCCAGCATTTT,CASSLGTGGNQPQHF
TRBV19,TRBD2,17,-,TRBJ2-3,TGTGCCAGTAGTACCTCCCCGGGGGGGATAGGAGCAGATACGCAGTATTTT,CASSTSPGGIGADTQYF
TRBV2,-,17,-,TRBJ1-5,TGTGCCAGCAGTGAGAGGTCCCCAGGGGATAGCAATCAGCCCCAGCATTTT,CASSERSPGDSNQPQHF
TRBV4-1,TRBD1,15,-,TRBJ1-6,TGCGCCAGCAGCCAAGCACAGGGGGATAATTCCCCCCTCCACTTT,CASSQAQGDNSPLHF
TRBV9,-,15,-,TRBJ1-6,TGTGCCAGCAGCGTAGGTACCAGAGGCAATTCACCCCTCCACTTT,CASSVGTRGNSPLHF
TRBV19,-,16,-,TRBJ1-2,TGTGCCAGTAACGGGATTGCGGCAGGCTCGGCGGATGGCTACACCTTC,CASNGIAAGSADGYTF